The 18 T cell receptor beta chains given below trace back to one sample, sequenced in a study of blood T cell repertoires in COVID-19. This table comes from immunoSEQ multiplex PCR, and its TCRdb copy is limited to in-frame clones, with some not included. The table has 300,000 to 350,000 clones, 75% to 90% seen once. Sequences were obtained from PBMCs or T cells enriched from blood (not recorded which). These receptors originate from a man between 25 and 39 years old who had recovered from COVID-19.

The V and J genes are TRBV11-2 and TRBJ2-5; TRBD1 matches at 11 bases. The CDR3 length is 19 residues. Germline V gene data show CDR1 as SGHAT and CDR2 as FQNNGV. Germline trimming cut 6 bases from V and 1 base from J; bases unmatched to any gene: 16. The CDR3 DNA sequence: TGTGCCAGCAGGAGAGGGACAGGGGGTTATAACAAGGCCCAAGAGACCCAGTACTTC. It is translated as CASRRGTGGYNKAQETQYF.

The chain carries TRBV18 and TRBJ1-3; D is unclear. The CDR3 extends over 15 amino acids. V was clipped by 2 bases and J by 4 bases, with 12 bases between them. Per germline, CDR1 KGHSH and CDR2 LQKENI. The CDR3 nucleotides are TGTGCCAGCTCACCAAAATCTCGCGGGGGAAACACCATATATTTT. This encodes CASSPKSRGGNTIYF.

The chain couples TRBV10-3 to TRBJ2-3; D is undetermined. The CDR3 consists of 14 residues. CDR1 is ENHRY and CDR2 is SYGVKD in the germline V gene. Between the trimmed V and J ends, which lost 2 bases and 0 bases, there was a span of 6 bases. CDR3 protein: CAISEVTSTDTQYF. CDR3 in DNA: TGTGCCATCAGTGAGGTGACTAGCACAGATACGCAGTATTTT.

The chain links TRBV30 to TRBJ2-4; 12 positions agree with TRBD2. Germline values: CDR1 GTSNPN, CDR2 SVGIG (reference sequence). Losses at the gene ends were 3 bases for V and 3 bases for J; bases not matched to a gene: 15. The CDR3 is 19 amino acids. As DNA, the CDR3 is TGTGCCTGGAGCCCCAAAGGGCTAGCGGGGGGGCCCAACAAAAACATTCAGTACTTC. Its translation is CAWSPKGLAGGPNKNIQYF.

This rearrangement joins TRBV5-8 to TRBJ2-1, with D hard to call. The V and J ends lost 6 bases and 10 bases respectively, with 29 bases between them. The CDR3 loop spans 17 amino acids. Germline CDR1 is SGHTS and CDR2 is YDEGEE. This CDR3 is CASIFTLLTHDLKEQFF. DNA of the CDR3: TGTGCCAGCATTTTTACGCTATTGACTCACGACCTGAAGGAGCAGTTCTTC.

This rearrangement joins TRBV4-1 to TRBJ1-1; tentative D call: TRBD1 (5 bases). The CDR3 extends over 13 amino acids. The germline V gene encodes CDR1 MGHRA and CDR2 YSYEKL. Trimming removed 2 bases at V and 5 bases at J, with 9 bases between. The CDR3 nucleotides are TGCGCCAGCAGCCAATTGGGGGGGACTGAAGCTTTCTTT. Amino acid sequence: CASSQLGGTEAFF.

CDR3 sequence reads: CASSPLAGQTYEQYF. Here the CDR3 DNA reads TGTGCCAGCAGCCCCCTAGCGGGGCAGACCTACGAGCAGTACTTC. The chain employs TRBV7-2 and TRBJ2-7, with TRBD2 matching over 9 bases. V shed 5 bases, J shed 2 bases, and the junction held 7 bases outside the gene matches. The germline gives CDR1 SGHTA, CDR2 FQGNSA. The CDR3 is made up of 15 amino acids.

The chain is built from TRBV2 and TRBJ2-5; 8 bases map to TRBD1. The V gene's germline CDR1 is SNHLY and CDR2 FYNNEI. The trim removed 4 bases at V and 5 bases at J, leaving 6 bases unmatched. This CDR3 contains 14 residues. The CDR3 DNA follows: TGTGCCAGCAGTGCTCAGGGGGCGGGGGAGACCCAGTACTTC. Translation: CASSAQGAGETQYF. The full variable domain, rest sourced from reference TRBV2 and TRBJ2-5, is EPEVTQTPSHQVTQMGQEVILRCVPISNHLYFYWYRQILGQKVEFLVSFYNNEISEKSEIFDDQFSVERPDGSNFTLKIRSTKLEDSAMYFCASSAQGAGETQYFGPGTRLLVL.

This clone was detected once. The J gene is TRBJ2-5, the V gene TRBV10-1; maybe TRBD2 (6 bases). V was pared by 0 bases and J by 5 bases, with 13 bases between. The CDR3 contains 15 residues. Germline V gives CDR1 WNHNN, CDR2 SYGVQD (reference sequence). The CDR3 nucleotides read TGCGCCAGCAGTGAGTCGCGGGCGGGGCTGGAGACCCAGTACTTC. This translates into CASSESRAGLETQYF.

V and J are TRBV5-1 and TRBJ2-1; 7 nucleotides match TRBD2. Germline V gene sequence: CDR1 SGHRS, CDR2 YFSETQ. V lost 0 bases and J lost 4; bases outside the gene matches: 4. This CDR3 region has 15 residues. The CDR3: CASSLASGAYNEQFF. The CDR3 coding sequence is TGCGCCAGCAGCTTGGCAAGCGGGGCGTACAATGAGCAGTTCTTC.

The chain joins TRBV7-2 to TRBJ1-2; 7 bases match TRBD1. Looked up from germline, CDR1 is SGHTA and CDR2 is FQGNSA. V shed 6 bases and J 2 bases; nucleotides not matched to a gene: 12. The CDR3 length is 16 residues. CDR3 loop: CASRGLNRGANYGYTF. In DNA, the CDR3 is TGTGCCAGCAGAGGTCTCAACAGGGGAGCAAACTATGGCTACACCTTC. The full variable domain, with the rest looked up from reference TRBV7-2 and TRBJ1-2, is GAGVSQSPSNKVTEKGKDVELRCDPISGHTALYWYRQSLGQGLEFLIYFQGNSAPDKSGLPSDRFSAERTGGSVSTLTIQRTQQEDSAVYLCASRGLNRGANYGYTFGSGTRLTVV.

The chain has TRBV7-8 and TRBJ2-1, with a tentative D call TRBD2 (6 bases). The V end was cut by 5 bases, the J end by 4 bases, with 15 bases between. This CDR3 is built from 15 residues. CDR1 is SGHVS, CDR2 FQNEAQ, per germline. This chain's CDR3 is CASSRVGGGYNEQFF. The CDR3 nucleotides are TGTGCCAGCAGCCGAGTAGGTGGGGGGTACAATGAGCAGTTCTTC.

The chain links TRBV5-1 to TRBJ2-5, with D possibly TRBD1 on 5 matching bases. Trimming stripped 1 base from V and 3 bases from J, with 16 bases between. Looked up from germline, CDR1 is SGHRS and CDR2 is YFSETQ. This CDR3 contains 16 residues. The CDR3 loop reads CASSLFFSDNEETQYF. The CDR3 nucleotides are TGCGCCAGCAGCTTGTTTTTCTCGGACAACGAAGAGACCCAGTACTTC.

The rearrangement links TRBV25-1 to TRBJ2-1, with D maybe TRBD1 (6 bases). This CDR3 has 14 residues. Trimming cost V 2 bases and J 9 bases, with 14 bases left between them. The V gene's germline CDR1 is MGHDK and CDR2 SYGVNS. The CDR3 DNA follows: TGTGCCAGCAGTGAACCAGGGGTCGCAATTGAGCAGTTCTTC. It codes for CASSEPGVAIEQFF.

The genes are TRBV5-1 and TRBJ2-3, with D perhaps matching TRBD2 (5 bases). From germline, CDR1 is SGHRS and CDR2 YFSETQ. There are 14 residues in the CDR3. Between the trimmed V and J ends, which lost 7 bases and 0 bases, there was a span of 12 bases. The CDR3 reads CASRERSSTDTQYF. The CDR3 DNA is TGCGCCAGCCGAGAGCGGTCTAGCACAGATACGCAGTATTTT.

This chain links TRBV7-8 with TRBJ1-2; 7 bases are shared with TRBD1. Germline CDR1 is SGHVS and CDR2 is FQNEAQ. With V trimmed by 5 bases and J by 1 base, 1 base remained unmatched. The length of the CDR3 is 13 residues. CDR3 nucleotide sequence: TGTGCCAGCAGCGGGACAGTTAACTATGGCTACACCTTC. This encodes CASSGTVNYGYTF.

The chain combines TRBV5-1 with TRBJ1-3; 7 positions match TRBD1. This CDR3 has 15 amino acids. Germline values: CDR1 SGHRS, CDR2 YFSETQ. J was trimmed by 2 bases and V by 0 bases; bases with no gene match: 2. CDR3 nucleotides: TGCGCCAGCAGCTTGGTAGGGGGCGCTGGAAACACCATATATTTT. It yields the protein CASSLVGGAGNTIYF.

The chain couples TRBV5-6 to TRBJ2-5; 8 bases are shared with TRBD1. The CDR3 loop spans 15 amino acids. CDR1 SGHDT and CDR2 YYEEEE come from the germline V gene. V trimming: 4 bases; J trimming: 2 bases; junction bases outside the gene matches: 7. The CDR3 bases are TGTGCCAGCAGCAGTGGGACAGGAGATCAAGAGACCCAGTACTTC. It specifies CASSSGTGDQETQYF.